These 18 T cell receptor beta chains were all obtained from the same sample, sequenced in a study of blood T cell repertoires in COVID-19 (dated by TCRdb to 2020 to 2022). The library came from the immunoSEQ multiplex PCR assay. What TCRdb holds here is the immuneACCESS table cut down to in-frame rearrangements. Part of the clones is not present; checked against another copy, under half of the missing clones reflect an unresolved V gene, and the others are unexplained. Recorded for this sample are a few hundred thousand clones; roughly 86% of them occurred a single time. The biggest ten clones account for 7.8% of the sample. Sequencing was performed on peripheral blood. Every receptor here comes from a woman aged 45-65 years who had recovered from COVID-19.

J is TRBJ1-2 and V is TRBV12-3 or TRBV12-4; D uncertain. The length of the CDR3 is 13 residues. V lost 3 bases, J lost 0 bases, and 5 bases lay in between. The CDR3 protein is CASSLSSNYGYTF. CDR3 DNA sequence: TGTGCCAGCAGTTTGAGCTCTAACTATGGCTACACCTTC.

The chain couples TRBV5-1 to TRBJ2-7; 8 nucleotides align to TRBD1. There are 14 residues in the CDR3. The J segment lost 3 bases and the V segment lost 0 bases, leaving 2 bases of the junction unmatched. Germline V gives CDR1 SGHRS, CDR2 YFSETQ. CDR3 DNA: TGCGCCAGCAGCTTGGGGACAGGGTTCTACGAGCAGTACTTC. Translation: CASSLGTGFYEQYF.

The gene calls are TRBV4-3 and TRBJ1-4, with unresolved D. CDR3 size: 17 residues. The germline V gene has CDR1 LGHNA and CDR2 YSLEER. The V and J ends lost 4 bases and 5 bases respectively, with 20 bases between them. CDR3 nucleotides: TGCGCCAGCAGCCCCGGGTTCGCGGGCCCCAGGAATGAAAAACTGTTTTTT. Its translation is CASSPGFAGPRNEKLFF.

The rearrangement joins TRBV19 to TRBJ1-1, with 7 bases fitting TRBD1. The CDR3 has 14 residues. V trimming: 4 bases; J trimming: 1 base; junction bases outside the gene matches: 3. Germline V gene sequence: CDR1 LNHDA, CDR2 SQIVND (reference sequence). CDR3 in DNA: TGTGCCAGTAGTACAACAGGGGAGAACACTGAAGCTTTCTTT. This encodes CASSTTGENTEAFF.

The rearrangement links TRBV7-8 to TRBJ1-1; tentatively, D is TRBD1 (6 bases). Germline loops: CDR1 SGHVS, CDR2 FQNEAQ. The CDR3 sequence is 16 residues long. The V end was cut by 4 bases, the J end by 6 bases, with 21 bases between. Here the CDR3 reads CASSSTGPGVRAEAFF. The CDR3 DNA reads TGTGCCAGCAGCTCAACAGGGCCCGGGGTGAGGGCTGAAGCTTTCTTT.

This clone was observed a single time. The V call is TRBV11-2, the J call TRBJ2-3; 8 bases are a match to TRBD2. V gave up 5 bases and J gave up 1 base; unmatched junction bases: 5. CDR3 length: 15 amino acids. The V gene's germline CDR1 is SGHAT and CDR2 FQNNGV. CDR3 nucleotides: TGTGCCAGCAGCCCAAGGCGGGGGGGCACAGATACGCAGTATTTT. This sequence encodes CASSPRRGGTDTQYF.

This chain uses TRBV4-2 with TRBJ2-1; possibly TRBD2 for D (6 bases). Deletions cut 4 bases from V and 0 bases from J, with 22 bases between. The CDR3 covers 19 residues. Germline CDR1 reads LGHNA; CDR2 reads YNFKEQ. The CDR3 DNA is TGTGCCAGCAGCCTGCACCGGGGGTACCCCCCGAGCTCCTACAATGAGCAGTTCTTC. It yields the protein CASSLHRGYPPSSYNEQFF.

Here the CDR3 DNA reads TGTGCCAGCAGCTTAGTTGCGCGGGAAGAGACCCAGTACTTC. It specifies CASSLVAREETQYF. The chain carries TRBV7-2 and TRBJ2-5; possibly TRBD2 for D (5 bases). CDR3 length: 14 residues. V was clipped by 1 base and J by 3 bases, with 9 bases between them. Germline CDR1 and CDR2: SGHTA and FQGNSA.

CDR3 loop: CASSIDRSLRGGVKNIQYF. DNA for the CDR3: TGTGCCAGTAGTATAGATCGGAGCCTGCGCGGGGGGGTCAAAAACATTCAGTACTTC. The chain has TRBV19 and TRBJ2-4; the match to TRBD2 covers 9 bases. From germline, CDR1 is LNHDA and CDR2 SQIVND (reference sequence). Trimming removed 0 bases from V and 3 bases from J; junction bases left unmatched: 12. This CDR3 is 19 amino acids long.

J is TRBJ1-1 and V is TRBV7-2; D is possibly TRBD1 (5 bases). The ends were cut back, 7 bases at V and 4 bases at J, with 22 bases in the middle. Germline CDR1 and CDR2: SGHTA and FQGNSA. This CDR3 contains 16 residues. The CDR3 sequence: CASNPPGGGGTTEAFF. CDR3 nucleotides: TGTGCCAGCAACCCCCCAGGTGGGGGGGGAACCACTGAAGCTTTCTTT.

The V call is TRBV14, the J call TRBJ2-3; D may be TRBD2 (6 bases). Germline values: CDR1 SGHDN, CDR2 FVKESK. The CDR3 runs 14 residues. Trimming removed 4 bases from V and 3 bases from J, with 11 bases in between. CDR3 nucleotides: TGTGCCAGCAGCCGACCGGCGGGGACAGATACGCAGTATTTT. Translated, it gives CASSRPAGTDTQYF. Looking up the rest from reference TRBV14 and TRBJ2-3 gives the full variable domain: EAGVTQFPSHSVIEKGQTVTLRCDPISGHDNLYWYRRVMGKEIKFLLHFVKESKQDESGMPNNRFLAERTGGTYSTLKVQPAELEDSGVYFCASSRPAGTDTQYFGPGTRLTVL.

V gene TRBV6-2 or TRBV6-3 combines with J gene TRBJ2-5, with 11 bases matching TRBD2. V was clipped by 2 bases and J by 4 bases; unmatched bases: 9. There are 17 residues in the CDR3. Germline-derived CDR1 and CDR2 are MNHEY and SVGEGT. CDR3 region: CASSYLGLAGDLETQYF. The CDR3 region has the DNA TGTGCCAGCAGTTACCTCGGACTAGCGGGTGACCTAGAGACCCAGTACTTC.

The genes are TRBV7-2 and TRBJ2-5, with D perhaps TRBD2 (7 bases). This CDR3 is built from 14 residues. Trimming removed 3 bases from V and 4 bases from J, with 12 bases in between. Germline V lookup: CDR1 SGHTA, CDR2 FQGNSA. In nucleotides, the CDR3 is TGTGCCAGCAGCTTGGGCGGGGGCCCAGAGACCCAGTACTTC. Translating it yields CASSLGGGPETQYF. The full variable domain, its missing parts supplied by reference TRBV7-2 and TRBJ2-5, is GAGVSQSPSNKVTEKGKDVELRCDPISGHTALYWYRQSLGQGLEFLIYFQGNSAPDKSGLPSDRFSAERTGGSVSTLTIQRTQQEDSAVYLCASSLGGGPETQYFGPGTRLLVL.

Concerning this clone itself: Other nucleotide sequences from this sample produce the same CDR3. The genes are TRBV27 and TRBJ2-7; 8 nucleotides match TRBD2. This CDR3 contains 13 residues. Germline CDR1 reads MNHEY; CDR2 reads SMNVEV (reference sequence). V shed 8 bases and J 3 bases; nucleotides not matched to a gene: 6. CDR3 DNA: TGTGCCAGCCGAACGAGCGGGAGCTACGAGCAGTACTTC. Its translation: CASRTSGSYEQYF.

The CDR3 reads CASRFPDRGQSPLHF. The CDR3 DNA follows: TGTGCAAGTCGCTTCCCGGACAGGGGGCAATCACCCCTCCACTTT. The chain is built from TRBV12-2 and TRBJ1-6; the table's TRBD1 call for D was not verified on the DNA. TRBV12-2 is labeled a pseudogene. CDR3 length: 15 amino acids.

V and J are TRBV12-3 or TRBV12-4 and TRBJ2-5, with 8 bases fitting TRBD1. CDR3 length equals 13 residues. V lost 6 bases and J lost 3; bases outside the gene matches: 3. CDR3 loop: CASRPDREETQYF. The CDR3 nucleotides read TGTGCCAGCAGGCCGGACAGGGAAGAGACCCAGTACTTC.

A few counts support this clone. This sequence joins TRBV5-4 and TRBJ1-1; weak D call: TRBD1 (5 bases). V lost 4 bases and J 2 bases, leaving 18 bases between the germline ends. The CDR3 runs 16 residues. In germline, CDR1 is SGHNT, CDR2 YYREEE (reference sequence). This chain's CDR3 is CASSLLVTGRNTEAFF. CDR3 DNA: TGTGCCAGCAGCCTATTGGTTACAGGCCGAAACACTGAAGCTTTCTTT.

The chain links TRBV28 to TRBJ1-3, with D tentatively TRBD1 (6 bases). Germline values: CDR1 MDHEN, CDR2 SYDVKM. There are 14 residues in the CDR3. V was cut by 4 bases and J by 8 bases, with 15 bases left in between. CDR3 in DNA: TGTGCCAGCAGTTCCAGGGGAGCCGGGGACACCATATATTTT. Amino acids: CASSSRGAGDTIYF.